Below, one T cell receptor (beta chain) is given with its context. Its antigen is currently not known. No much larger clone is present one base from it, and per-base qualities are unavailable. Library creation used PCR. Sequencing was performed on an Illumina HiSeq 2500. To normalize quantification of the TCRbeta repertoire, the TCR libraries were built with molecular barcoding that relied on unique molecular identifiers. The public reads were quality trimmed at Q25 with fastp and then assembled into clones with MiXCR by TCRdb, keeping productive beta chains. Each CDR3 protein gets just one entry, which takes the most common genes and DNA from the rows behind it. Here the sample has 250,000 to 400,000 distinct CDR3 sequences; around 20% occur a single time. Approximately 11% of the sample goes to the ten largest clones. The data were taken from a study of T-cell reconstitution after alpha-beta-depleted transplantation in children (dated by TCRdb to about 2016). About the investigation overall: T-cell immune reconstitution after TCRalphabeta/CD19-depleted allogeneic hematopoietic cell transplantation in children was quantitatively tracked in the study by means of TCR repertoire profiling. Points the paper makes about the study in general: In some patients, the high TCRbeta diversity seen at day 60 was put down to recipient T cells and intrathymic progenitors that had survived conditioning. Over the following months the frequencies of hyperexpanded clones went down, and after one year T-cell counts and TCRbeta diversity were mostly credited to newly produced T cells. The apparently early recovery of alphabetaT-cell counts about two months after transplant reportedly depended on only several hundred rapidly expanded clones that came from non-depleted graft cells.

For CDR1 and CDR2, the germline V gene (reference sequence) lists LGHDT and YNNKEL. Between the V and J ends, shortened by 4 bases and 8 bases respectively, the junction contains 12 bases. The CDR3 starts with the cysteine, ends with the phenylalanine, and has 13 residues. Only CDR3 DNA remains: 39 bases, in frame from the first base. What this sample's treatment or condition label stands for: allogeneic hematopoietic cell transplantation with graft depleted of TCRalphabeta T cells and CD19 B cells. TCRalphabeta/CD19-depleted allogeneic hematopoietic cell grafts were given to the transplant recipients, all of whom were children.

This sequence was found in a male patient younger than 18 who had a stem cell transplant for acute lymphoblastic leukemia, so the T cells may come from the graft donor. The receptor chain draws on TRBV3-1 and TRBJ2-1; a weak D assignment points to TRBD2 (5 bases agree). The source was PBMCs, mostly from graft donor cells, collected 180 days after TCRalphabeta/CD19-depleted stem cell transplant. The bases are TGTGCCAGCAGCCGGGCTAGCTGGCATGAGCAGTTCTTC. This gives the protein CASSRASWHEQFF.